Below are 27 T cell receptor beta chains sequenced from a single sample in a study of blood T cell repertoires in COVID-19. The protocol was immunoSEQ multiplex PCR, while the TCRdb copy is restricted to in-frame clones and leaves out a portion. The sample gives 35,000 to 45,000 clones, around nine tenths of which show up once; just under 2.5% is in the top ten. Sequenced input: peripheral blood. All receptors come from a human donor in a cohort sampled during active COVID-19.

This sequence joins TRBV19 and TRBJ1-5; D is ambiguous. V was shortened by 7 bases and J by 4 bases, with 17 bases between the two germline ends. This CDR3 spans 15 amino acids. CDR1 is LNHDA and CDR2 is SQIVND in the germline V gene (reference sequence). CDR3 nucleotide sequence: TGTGCCAGTACCATGTCCCTAACCCCTAATCAGCCCCAGCATTTT. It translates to CASTMSLTPNQPQHF.

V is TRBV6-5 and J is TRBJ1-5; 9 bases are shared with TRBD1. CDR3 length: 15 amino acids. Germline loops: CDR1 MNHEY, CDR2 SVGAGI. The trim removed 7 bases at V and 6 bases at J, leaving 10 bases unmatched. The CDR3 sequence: CASTLSGTGIQPQHF. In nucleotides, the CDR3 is TGTGCCAGCACCCTTTCCGGGACAGGGATTCAGCCCCAGCATTTT.

CDR3 protein: CASSQSPGTGELFF. The CDR3 coding sequence is TGTGCCAGCAGCCAATCCCCAGGGACCGGGGAGCTGTTTTTT. The gene calls are TRBV16 and TRBJ2-2; D is perhaps TRBD1 (5 bases). Trimming removed 0 bases at V and 5 bases at J, with 7 bases between. Germline CDR1 and CDR2: KGHSY and FQNENV. This CDR3 comprises 14 residues.

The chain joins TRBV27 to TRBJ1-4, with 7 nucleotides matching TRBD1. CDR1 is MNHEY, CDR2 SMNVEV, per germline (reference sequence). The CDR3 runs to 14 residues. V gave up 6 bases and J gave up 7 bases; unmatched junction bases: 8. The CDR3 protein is CASRLGGYGEKLFF. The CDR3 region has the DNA TGTGCCAGCAGATTAGGGGGCTACGGTGAAAAACTGTTTTTT.

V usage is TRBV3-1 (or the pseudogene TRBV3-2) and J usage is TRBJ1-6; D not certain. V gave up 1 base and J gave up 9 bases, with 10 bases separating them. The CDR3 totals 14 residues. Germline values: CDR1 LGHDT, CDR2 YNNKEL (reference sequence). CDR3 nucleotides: TGTGCCAGCAGCCAAGGGGTAGAGGGTTCACCCCTCCACTTT. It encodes CASSQGVEGSPLHF.

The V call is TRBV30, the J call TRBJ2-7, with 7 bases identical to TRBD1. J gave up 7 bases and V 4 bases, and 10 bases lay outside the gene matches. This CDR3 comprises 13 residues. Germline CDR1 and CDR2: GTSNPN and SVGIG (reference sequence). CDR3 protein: CAWNKGAGGEQYF. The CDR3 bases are TGTGCCTGGAACAAGGGGGCCGGCGGGGAGCAGTACTTC.

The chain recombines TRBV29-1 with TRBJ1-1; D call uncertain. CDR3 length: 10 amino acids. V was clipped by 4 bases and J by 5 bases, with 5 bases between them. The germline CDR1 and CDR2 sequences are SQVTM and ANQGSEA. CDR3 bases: TGCAGCGTTGTTGTAACTGAAGCTTTCTTT. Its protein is CSVVVTEAFF.

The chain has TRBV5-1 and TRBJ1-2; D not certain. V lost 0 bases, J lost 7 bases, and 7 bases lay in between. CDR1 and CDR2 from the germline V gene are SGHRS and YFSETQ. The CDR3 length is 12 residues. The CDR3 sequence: CASSLDVSGYTF. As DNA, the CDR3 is TGCGCCAGCAGCTTGGATGTGAGTGGCTACACCTTC.

CDR3 DNA: TGTGCCAGTAGTAGGTTGGACAGGGGAATCCACGAGCAGTACTTC. This translates into CASSRLDRGIHEQYF. The rearrangement links TRBV19 to TRBJ2-7; 9 bases are a match to TRBD1. The junction had 9 bases not matched to a gene; V was cut back by 4 bases and J by 5 bases. This CDR3 region has 15 residues. Germline CDR1 is LNHDA and CDR2 is SQIVND (reference sequence).

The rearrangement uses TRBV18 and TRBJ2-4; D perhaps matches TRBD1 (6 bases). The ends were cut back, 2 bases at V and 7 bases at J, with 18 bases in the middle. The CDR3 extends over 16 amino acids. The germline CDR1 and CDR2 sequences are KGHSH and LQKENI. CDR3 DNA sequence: TGTGCCAGCTCACCAATTTCCGGGACACTCCAGAACATTCAGTACTTC. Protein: CASSPISGTLQNIQYF. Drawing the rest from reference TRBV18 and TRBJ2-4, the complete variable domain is NAGVMQNPRHLVRRRGQEARLRCSPMKGHSHVYWYRQLPEEGLKFMVYLQKENIIDESGMPKERFSAEFPKEGPSILRIQQVVRGDSAAYFCASSPISGTLQNIQYFGAGTRLSVL.

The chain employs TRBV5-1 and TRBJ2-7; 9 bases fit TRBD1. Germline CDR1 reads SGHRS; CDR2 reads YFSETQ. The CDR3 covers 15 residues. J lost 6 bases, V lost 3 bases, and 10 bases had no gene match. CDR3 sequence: CASSWYRDRVGEQYF. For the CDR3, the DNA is TGCGCCAGCAGCTGGTACCGGGACAGGGTGGGCGAGCAGTACTTC. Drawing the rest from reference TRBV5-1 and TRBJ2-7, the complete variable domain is KAGVTQTPRYLIKTRGQQVTLSCSPISGHRSVSWYQQTPGQGLQFLFEYFSETQRNKGNFPGRFSGRQFSNSRSEMNVSTLELGDSALYLCASSWYRDRVGEQYFGPGTRLTVT.

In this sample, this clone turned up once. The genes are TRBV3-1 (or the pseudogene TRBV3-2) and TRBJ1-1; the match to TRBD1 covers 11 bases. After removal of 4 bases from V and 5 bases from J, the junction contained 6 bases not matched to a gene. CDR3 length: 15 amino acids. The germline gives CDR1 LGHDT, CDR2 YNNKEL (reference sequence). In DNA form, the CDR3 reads TGTGCCAGCAGCCCCCGGACAGGGGGCGGGACTGAAGCTTTCTTT. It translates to CASSPRTGGGTEAFF.

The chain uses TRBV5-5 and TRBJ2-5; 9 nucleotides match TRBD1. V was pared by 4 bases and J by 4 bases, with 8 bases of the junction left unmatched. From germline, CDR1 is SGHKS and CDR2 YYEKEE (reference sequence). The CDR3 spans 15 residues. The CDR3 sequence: CASSKWDRVGETQYF. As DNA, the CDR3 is TGTGCCAGCAGCAAATGGGACAGGGTGGGAGAGACCCAGTACTTC.

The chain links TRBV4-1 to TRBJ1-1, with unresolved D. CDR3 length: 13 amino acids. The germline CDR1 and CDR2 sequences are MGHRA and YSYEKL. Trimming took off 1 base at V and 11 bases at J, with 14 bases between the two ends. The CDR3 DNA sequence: TGCGCCAGCAGCCAAGTCGAGGGCTTTGAGGCTTTCTTT. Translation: CASSQVEGFEAFF.

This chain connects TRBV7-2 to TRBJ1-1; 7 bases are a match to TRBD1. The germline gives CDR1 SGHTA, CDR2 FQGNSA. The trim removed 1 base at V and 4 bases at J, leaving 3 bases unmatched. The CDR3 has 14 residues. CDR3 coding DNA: TGTGCCAGCAGCTTAGTCCCAGGGGGCACTGAAGCTTTCTTT. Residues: CASSLVPGGTEAFF.

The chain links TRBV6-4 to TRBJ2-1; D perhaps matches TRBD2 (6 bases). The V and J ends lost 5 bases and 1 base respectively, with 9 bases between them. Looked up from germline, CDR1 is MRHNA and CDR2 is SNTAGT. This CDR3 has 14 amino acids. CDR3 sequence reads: CASSQGGSYNEQFF. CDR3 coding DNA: TGTGCCAGCAGTCAGGGAGGATCCTACAATGAGCAGTTCTTC.

Here the CDR3 reads CASSQVRSGTDTQYF. The DNA of the CDR3 is TGTGCCAGCAGCCAAGTTCGGTCCGGCACAGATACGCAGTATTTT. The chain recombines TRBV14 with TRBJ2-3; D is unclear. V was pared by 1 base and J by 1 base, with 9 bases between. This CDR3 contains 15 residues. Germline loops: CDR1 SGHDN, CDR2 FVKESK.

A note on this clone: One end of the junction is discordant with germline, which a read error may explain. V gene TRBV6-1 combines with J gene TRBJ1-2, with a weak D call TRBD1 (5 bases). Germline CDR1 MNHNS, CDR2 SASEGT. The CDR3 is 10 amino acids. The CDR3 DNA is TGTGCCAGCAGTGATGAGACAGATCCCTTC. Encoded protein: CASSDETDPF.

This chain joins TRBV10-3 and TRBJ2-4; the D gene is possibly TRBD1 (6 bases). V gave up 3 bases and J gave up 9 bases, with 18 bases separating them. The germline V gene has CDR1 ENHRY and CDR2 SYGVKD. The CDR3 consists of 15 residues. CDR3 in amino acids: CAISDRGRSDGIQYF. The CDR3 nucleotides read TGTGCCATCAGTGACAGGGGCCGTTCTGATGGCATTCAGTACTTC.

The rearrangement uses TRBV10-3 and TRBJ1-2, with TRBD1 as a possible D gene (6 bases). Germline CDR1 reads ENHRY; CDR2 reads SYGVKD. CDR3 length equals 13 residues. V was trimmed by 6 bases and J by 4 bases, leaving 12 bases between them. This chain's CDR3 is CAIRGTPIYGYTF. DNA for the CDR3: TGTGCCATCAGAGGGACACCTATCTATGGCTACACCTTC.

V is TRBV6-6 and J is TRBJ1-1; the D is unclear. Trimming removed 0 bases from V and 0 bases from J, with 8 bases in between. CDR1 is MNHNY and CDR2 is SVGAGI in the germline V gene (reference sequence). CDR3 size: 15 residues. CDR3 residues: CASSYSGRMNTEAFF. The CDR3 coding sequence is TGTGCCAGCAGTTACTCGGGCAGAATGAACACTGAAGCTTTCTTT.

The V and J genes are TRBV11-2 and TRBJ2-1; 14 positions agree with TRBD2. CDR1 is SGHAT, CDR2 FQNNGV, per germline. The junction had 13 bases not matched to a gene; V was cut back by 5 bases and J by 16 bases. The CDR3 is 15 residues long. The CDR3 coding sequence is TGTGCCAGCAGCGCCGGGACTAGCGGGAGCTGGGATTATTTCTTC. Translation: CASSAGTSGSWDYFF.

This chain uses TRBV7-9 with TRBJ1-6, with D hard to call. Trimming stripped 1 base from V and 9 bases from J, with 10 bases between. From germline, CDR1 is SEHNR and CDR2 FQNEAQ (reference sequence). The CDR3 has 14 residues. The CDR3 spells CASSLDPRGSPLHF. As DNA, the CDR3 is TGTGCCAGCAGCTTAGACCCTCGGGGTTCACCCCTCCACTTT.

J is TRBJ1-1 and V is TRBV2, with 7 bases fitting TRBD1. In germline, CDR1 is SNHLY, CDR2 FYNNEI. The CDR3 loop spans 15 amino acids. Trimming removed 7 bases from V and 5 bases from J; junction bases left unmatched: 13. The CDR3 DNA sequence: TGTGCCAGCATCCACGACAGGGAGGTGGGTACTGAAGCTTTCTTT. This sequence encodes CASIHDREVGTEAFF.

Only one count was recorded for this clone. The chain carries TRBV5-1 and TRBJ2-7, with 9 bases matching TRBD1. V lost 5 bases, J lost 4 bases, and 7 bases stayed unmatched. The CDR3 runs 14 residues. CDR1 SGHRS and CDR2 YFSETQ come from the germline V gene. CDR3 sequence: CASRYRTGEYEQYF. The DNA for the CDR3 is TGCGCCAGCAGATACAGGACAGGGGAGTACGAGCAGTACTTC.

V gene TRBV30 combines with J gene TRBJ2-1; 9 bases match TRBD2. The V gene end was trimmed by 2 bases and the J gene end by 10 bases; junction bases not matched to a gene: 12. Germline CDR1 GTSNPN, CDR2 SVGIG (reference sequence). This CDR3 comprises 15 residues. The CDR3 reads CAWSFPGGRGGEQFF. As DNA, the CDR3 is TGTGCCTGGAGTTTCCCGGGCGGGAGGGGGGGGGAGCAGTTCTTC.

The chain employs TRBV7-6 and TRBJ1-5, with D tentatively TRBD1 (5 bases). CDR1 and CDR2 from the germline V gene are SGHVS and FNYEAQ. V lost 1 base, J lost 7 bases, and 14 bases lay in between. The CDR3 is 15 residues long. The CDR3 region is CASSLGGGATQPQHF. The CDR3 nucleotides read TGTGCCAGCAGCTTAGGGGGAGGGGCGACGCAGCCCCAGCATTTT.